This TCR beta chain was captured in a study of blood T cell repertoires in COVID-19. Study details: Acute-phase and convalescent COVID-19 samples originated in the United States, Italy and Spain. The cDNA or gDNA used as material had been derived from T cells, B-cell-depleted T cells, or PBMCs.

Only in-frame clones appear in the TCRdb table, and some are missing; sequencing was by immunoSEQ multiplex PCR. The table includes a few hundred thousand clones, more than 75% detected once. The sample holds a few counts of this clone. This CDR3 is built from 14 residues. Germline CDR1 is SGHNT and CDR2 is YENEEA. V was cut by 6 bases and J by 0 bases, with 12 bases left in between. The TCR originated in a man aged 55 to 69 who had recovered from COVID-19. Sequences were obtained from peripheral blood. The chain is built from TRBV11-3 and TRBJ2-7; maybe TRBD1 (6 bases). The chain's CDR3 is CASSLTGSSYEQYF. The CDR3 DNA reads TGTGCCAGCAGTCTCACAGGGAGCTCCTACGAGCAGTACTTC. The whole variable domain, remainder taken from reference TRBV11-3 and TRBJ2-7, is EAGVVQSPRYKIIEKKQPVAFWCNPISGHNTLYWYLQNLGQGPELLIRYENEEAVDDSQLPKDRFSAERLKGVDSTLKIQPAELGDSAVYLCASSLTGSSYEQYFGPGTRLTVT.